The text below deals with one T cell receptor beta chain. The data are from a study of cytomegalovirus exposure and HLA in healthy donors. With 60 Vbeta and 13 Jbeta primers, the PCR was carried out. Measured with immunoSEQ multiplex PCR; TCRdb has only the in-frame clones, and not every one. Here the sample spans roughly 180,000 clones, 84% being singletons. After removal of 5 bases from V and 7 bases from J, the junction contained 12 bases not matched to a gene. The CDR3 loop spans 16 amino acids. Germline V gene sequence: CDR1 SGHAT, CDR2 FQNNGV. The clonotype comes from a man between 18 and 29 years old in good health and CMV-seronegative. Sequencing input: PBMCs. This chain uses TRBV11-2 with TRBJ2-5, with 11 bases identical to TRBD2. In DNA, the CDR3 is TGTGCCAGCAGCACTTTAGCGGGGGGGGCCGGGAGGACCCAGTACTTC. Its protein is CASSTLAGGAGRTQYF.